What follows is one T cell receptor beta chain and its context. What it recognizes is unknown. The sample originates from a study of T cell responses to AZD1222 COVID-19 vaccine. Study-wide results and caveats: Repertoire sampling happened only post peak T cell response. Nearly half of spike-specific TCRs reportedly target unmutated variant regions.

Produced via immunoSEQ multiplex PCR; TCRdb's table is partial and in-frame only. The sample consists of 65,000 to 95,000 clones, approximately 80% of them appearing once. The source was peripheral blood, collected on day 0 of AZD1222 vaccination. This clonotype originated in an adult in good health.

CDR3 residues: CASSRAGGNYEQYF. CDR3 nucleotide sequence: TGTGCCAGCTCTCGCGCGGGGGGGAACTACGAGCAGTACTTC. The genes are TRBV19 and TRBJ2-7; 9 nucleotides line up with TRBD2. Per germline, CDR1 LNHDA and CDR2 SQIVND (reference sequence). The CDR3 extends over 14 amino acids. J gave up 3 bases and V 9 bases, and 9 bases lay outside the gene matches. The entire variable domain, with the rest obtained from reference TRBV19 and TRBJ2-7, is as follows: DGGITQSPKYLFRKEGQNVTLSCEQNLNHDAMYWYRQDPGQGLRLIYYSQIVNDFQKGDIAEGYSVSREKKESFPLTVTSAQKNPTAFYLCASSRAGGNYEQYFGPGTRLTVT.